A single sample gave rise to the 6 T cell receptor beta chains below, sequenced in a study of metastatic and nonmetastatic thyroid tumors. Not a single patient had been given any form of treatment at any point before undergoing thyroid surgery. TCRdb re-called clones from the PCR reads using MiXCR. The sample contains around 22,000 clones, 20% to 25% of which appear only once. Sequenced sample: tumor tissue. These receptors came from a female donor with papillary thyroid cancer or a benign thyroid nodule (not recorded which). Some clones in this sample may be carry-over from other donors' samples.

This clone was picked up a small number of times. The rearrangement uses TRBV12-5 and TRBJ1-1; D may be TRBD1 (6 bases). The CDR3 consists of 14 residues. Per the germline V gene, CDR1 is LGHNT and CDR2 is FRNRAP. V was pared by 2 bases and J by 3 bases, with 10 bases between. As DNA, the CDR3 is TGTGCTAGTGGTTTGAGGGGGGCGGACACTGAAGCTTTCTTT. Translation gives CASGLRGADTEAFF.

This clone was seen repeatedly, ten times or more. J is TRBJ2-1 and V is TRBV18; 10 positions agree with TRBD1. The trim removed 0 bases at V and 6 bases at J, leaving 8 bases unmatched. The CDR3 is 17 residues long. Per the germline V gene, CDR1 is KGHSH and CDR2 is LQKENI. DNA for the CDR3: TGTGCCAGCTCACCACCCAACCGGGACAGGGGTAGCAATGAGCAGTTCTTC. The encoded protein is CASSPPNRDRGSNEQFF.

The table lists this clone with many counts. Given a much more abundant clone one base away, this may be a read error. The gene calls are TRBV6-1 and TRBJ1-2; D is possibly TRBD1 (5 bases). This CDR3 comprises 15 residues. Between the trimmed V and J ends, which lost 1 base and 8 bases, there was a span of 17 bases. Germline CDR1 reads MNHNS; CDR2 reads SASEGT. CDR3 bases: TGTGCCAGCAGTGAAGTAAGTGGTGGGGCCGGCGGCTACACCTTC. Encoded protein: CASSEVSGGAGGYTF.

A word on this clone: Sequence at one end of the junction differs from germline and may be a read error. The genes are TRBV20-1 and TRBJ1-3; 7 bases match TRBD1. This CDR3 has 13 amino acids. CDR1 DFQATT and CDR2 SNEGSKA come from the germline V gene (reference sequence). The CDR3 loop is CSARDTGENAIYF. CDR3 nucleotides: TGCAGTGCTAGAGATACAGGGGAAAACGCCATATATTTT.

This clone was picked up a small number of times. This chain uses TRBV6-2 or TRBV6-3 with TRBJ1-6; D unresolved. This CDR3 comprises 11 residues. Trimming took off 5 bases at V and 12 bases at J, with 8 bases between the two ends. Germline loops: CDR1 MNHEY, CDR2 SVGEGT. The CDR3 sequence is CASSDAGPLHF. The CDR3, as DNA: TGTGCCAGCAGTGATGCAGGACCCCTCCACTTT.

By sample share, this clone is medium-sized. The chain is built from TRBV25-1 and TRBJ2-3; D is possibly TRBD1 (6 bases). CDR3 length equals 15 residues. CDR1 is MGHDK and CDR2 is SYGVNS in the germline V gene. Trimming removed 2 bases at V and 2 bases at J, with 11 bases between. The CDR3 bases are TGTGCCAGCAGTGAAAGGGACATGTCCACAGATACGCAGTATTTT. Translation: CASSERDMSTDTQYF. Full variable domain (remainder filled in from reference TRBV25-1 and TRBJ2-3): EADIYQTPRYLVIGTGKKITLECSQTMGHDKMYWYQQDPGMELHLIHYSYGVNSTEKGDLSSESTVSRIRTEHFPLTLESARPSHTSQYLCASSERDMSTDTQYFGPGTRLTVL.